These T cell receptor beta chains were read from a single sample in a study of vaccination and CD4 T cells after COVID-19. TCRdb recomputed calls from the PCR reads with MiXCR, one row per CDR3 protein. Of about 15,000 distinct CDR3 sequences listed, roughly 51% are singletons. These receptors' antigens are unknown. Sequencing was done on a sample of CD4+ T cells from blood, cultured in vitro. The receptors shown here come from a human donor who had recovered from COVID-19. The CDR3 runs from the conserved cysteine through the conserved F or W. D genes are given only for firm matches. Rows may omit the clone size; those that give it use once, few, many or a size class.

abundance	j_gene	v_gene	d_gene	len	CDR3nt	CDR3aa
medium-sized	TRBJ2-6	TRBV7-9	-	16	TGTGCCAGCAGCCCCACGGCGGGGTCTGGGGCCAACGTCCTGACTTTC	CASSPTAGSGANVLTF
-	TRBJ1-1	TRBV6-2/TRBV6-3	TRBD1	14	TGTGCCAGCAGGCCCGGACAGGTATATCGTGACGCTTTCTTT	CASRPGQVYRDAFF
once	TRBJ1-1	TRBV19	-	11	TGTGCCAGTACAGTGAACACTGAAGCTTTCTTT	CASTVNTEAFF
few	TRBJ1-2	TRBV5-6	-	13	TGTGCCAGCAGCCCCGGGAGGGACTATGGCTACACCTTC	CASSPGRDYGYTF
-	TRBJ1-5	TRBV10-2	-	11	TGCGCCAGCGGAGACCCCCAGCCCCAGCATTTT	CASGDPQPQHF
-	TRBJ1-2	TRBV30	-	15	TGTGCCTTCATCCGCCTAGACGGACCTAACTATGGCTACACCTTC	CAFIRLDGPNYGYTF
-	TRBJ1-3	TRBV7-2	-	14	TGTGCCAGCAGCCGGACCGGGCCCCAAAACACCATATATTTT	CASSRTGPQNTIYF
-	TRBJ2-3	TRBV20-1	TRBD2	11	TGCGGGAGTAGCGGGGGAAATACGCAGTATTTT	CGSSGGNTQYF
-	TRBJ2-7	TRBV3-1	-	12	TGTGCCAGCAGCCAAGATATCCACGAGCAGTACTTC	CASSQDIHEQYF
-	TRBJ2-7	TRBV7-9	-	13	TGTGCCAGCAGCTTAGGAGGGGTCCTCGAGCAGTACTTC	CASSLGGVLEQYF
-	TRBJ1-4	TRBV11-3	-	12	TGTGCCAGCAGCCAGGGGTTTGAAAAACTGTTTTTT	CASSQGFEKLFF
-	TRBJ1-6	TRBV12-5	-	17	TGTGCTAGTGGTTTGGTACGGACAGACTACCATAATTCACCCCTCCACTTT	CASGLVRTDYHNSPLHF
-	TRBJ2-5	TRBV6-1	-	13	TGTGCCAGCAGCACCGGGCATCGGGAGACCCAGTACTTC	CASSTGHRETQYF
few	TRBJ2-7	TRBV20-1	-	14	TGCAGTGCTAGTGACGGGACGGAAACCTACGAGCAGTACTTC	CSASDGTETYEQYF
few	TRBJ2-5	TRBV6-1	-	13	TGTGCCAGCAGCGTCGGGGGACAAGAGACCCAGTACTTC	CASSVGGQETQYF
few	TRBJ1-5	TRBV6-2/TRBV6-3	-	14	TGTGCCAGCAGTTACTCGAACGGTAATCAGCCCCAGCATTTT	CASSYSNGNQPQHF
-	TRBJ2-7	TRBV3-1	TRBD1	14	TGTGCCAGCAGCCATGGGACAGGGAGCCACGAGCAGTACTTC	CASSHGTGSHEQYF
-	TRBJ2-7	TRBV30	-	13	TGTGCCTGGAGTCGAACCCGCTCCTACGAGCAGTACTTC	CAWSRTRSYEQYF
-	TRBJ2-1	TRBV7-2	TRBD2	14	TGTGCCAGCAGCTTTAGCGGGAGTTACAATGAGCAGTTCTTC	CASSFSGSYNEQFF
few	TRBJ2-3	TRBV20-1	-	16	TGCAGTGCCGAGAGGGCACGGCCCCCCGGCACAGATACGCAGTATTTT	CSAERARPPGTDTQYF
-	TRBJ2-1	TRBV27	TRBD2	15	TGTGCCAGCAGCCTCCGACTAGCCGGCTACAATGAGCAGTTCTTC	CASSLRLAGYNEQFF
-	TRBJ1-2	TRBV10-1	-	14	TGCGCCACCAGGCGGGGGGTCGCTTCCTATGGCTACACCTTC	CATRRGVASYGYTF
-	TRBJ2-1	TRBV30	TRBD2	17	TGTGCCTGGAGCCCCCCGCTAGCGGGAGGGCCGTACAATGAGCAGTTCTTC	CAWSPPLAGGPYNEQFF
few	TRBJ1-2	TRBV19	-	18	TGTGCCAGTAGTATGCGGGGGACTTCTCGACCGGCGACCTATGGCTACACCTTC	CASSMRGTSRPATYGYTF
-	TRBJ2-1	TRBV20-1	TRBD2	18	TGCAGTGCTAGTACTCTTTTGCGGGGGGGCGTCGCCTACAATGAGCAGTTCTTC	CSASTLLRGGVAYNEQFF
-	TRBJ1-4	TRBV10-3	-	13	TGTGCCATCAGTGGGGGGCAGACCGAAAAACTGTTTTTT	CAISGGQTEKLFF
-	TRBJ2-7	TRBV7-9	-	13	TGTGCCAGCAGCTTTTCAGGGACCTACGAGCAGTACTTC	CASSFSGTYEQYF
once	TRBJ1-4	TRBV11-3	-	13	TGTGCCAGCAGCACCAGGCGGGAAGGGCCGCTGTTTTTT	CASSTRREGPLFF
-	TRBJ2-3	TRBV24-1	-	15	TGTGCCACCAGTGACCTCCGGGACTTGGCCGATACGCAGTATTTT	CATSDLRDLADTQYF
few	TRBJ2-7	TRBV27	-	14	TGTGCCAGCAGTTTAGGGTTAAGCTCCTACGAGCAGTACTTC	CASSLGLSSYEQYF
once	TRBJ1-3	TRBV23-1	TRBD1	19	TGCGCCAGCAGTCAATCGGCCAAAGACAGGGGGAGATCTGGAAACACCATATATTTT	CASSQSAKDRGRSGNTIYF
-	TRBJ1-2	TRBV7-2	-	15	TGTGCCAGCAGCCCTACAGGGAGAGGGGAGTATGGCTACACCTTC	CASSPTGRGEYGYTF
-	TRBJ2-3	TRBV27	-	17	TGTGCCAGCAGTCGCCGGGATACGAGCCATCGCACAGATACGCAGTATTTT	CASSRRDTSHRTDTQYF
-	TRBJ2-7	TRBV5-1	TRBD1	15	TGCGCCAGCAGCTTGGCGGGACAGGGCCTCTACGAGCAGTACTTC	CASSLAGQGLYEQYF
-	TRBJ2-7	TRBV6-1	-	17	TGTGCCAGCAGTGAAAACCCCGTCAGGGAAGAGGGGCGGGAGCAGTACTTC	CASSENPVREEGREQYF
-	TRBJ2-1	TRBV7-2	-	14	TGTGCCAGCAGCACTCCACAGGGTAGGAATGAGCAGTTCTTC	CASSTPQGRNEQFF
-	TRBJ1-1	TRBV5-3	-	14	TGTGCCAGCAGCTCCACAGGAGTGAGGACTGAAGCTTTCTTT	CASSSTGVRTEAFF
few	TRBJ2-7	TRBV15	TRBD1	16	TGTGCCTCGGGACAGAGTAAGCTGCGTGGGTCCTACGAGCAGTACTTC	CASGQSKLRGSYEQYF
-	TRBJ1-1	TRBV6-1	-	13	TGTGCCAGCAGCATTACAGGGAACACTGAAGCTTTCTTT	CASSITGNTEAFF
-	TRBJ1-1	TRBV5-4	-	15	TGTGCCAGCAGCCCCGGGGGTGTAGCCAACACTGAAGCTTTCTTT	CASSPGGVANTEAFF
few	TRBJ1-6	TRBV12-3/TRBV12-4	TRBD1	16	TGTGCCAGCAGTTTTTTCGCGGGGACAGGGGATTCACCCCTCCACTTT	CASSFFAGTGDSPLHF
-	TRBJ1-1	TRBV29-1	-	13	TGCAGCGTTGTATCCGACATGAACACTGAAGCTTTCTTT	CSVVSDMNTEAFF
few	TRBJ2-3	TRBV7-2	TRBD2	14	TGTGCCAGCAGTCCGGGACTACCCACAGATACGCAGTATTTT	CASSPGLPTDTQYF
-	TRBJ2-7	TRBV10-3	-	14	TGTGCCATCAGGCCGGATAGACCGCCCTACGAGCAGTACTTC	CAIRPDRPPYEQYF
-	TRBJ1-2	TRBV19	-	13	TGTGCCGCCCGGCCCGCTGGGGGCTATGGCTACACCTTC	CAARPAGGYGYTF
-	TRBJ2-2	TRBV7-3	TRBD1	15	TGTGCCAGCAGCAATATACAGGGGGGAGTCGGGGAGCTGTTTTTT	CASSNIQGGVGELFF
-	TRBJ1-4	TRBV7-6	-	13	TGTGCCAGCAGCCCCACCCCCCGGGAAAAACTGTTTTTT	CASSPTPREKLFF
-	TRBJ2-7	TRBV19	-	14	TGTGCCAGTAGTACCCCCGGGGAATACTACGAGCAGTACTTC	CASSTPGEYYEQYF